The text below deals with one T cell receptor beta chain. Its target is not known. The data belong to a study of cytomegalovirus exposure and HLA in healthy donors. Points from the study as a whole: Presence/absence results assume similar sequencing depth per donor, which may not hold.

The primer mix had 60 Vbeta and 13 Jbeta primers. TCRdb keeps only in-frame clones here, not all; method: immunoSEQ multiplex PCR. There are roughly 90,000 clones in the sample; 70% to 85% occur only once, and approximately 20% lies in the top ten. This TCR came from a man aged 30 to 39 in good health and CMV-seropositive. The sample consisted of PBMCs.

CDR3 loop: CASSPEGGPQETQYF. In DNA, the CDR3 is TGTGCCAGCAGTCCCGAAGGGGGACCCCAAGAGACCCAGTACTTC. This chain uses TRBV6-5 with TRBJ2-5; possibly TRBD1 for D (6 bases). The V end was cut by 5 bases, the J end by 1 base, with 14 bases between. Per the germline V gene, CDR1 is MNHEY and CDR2 is SVGAGI. This CDR3 contains 15 residues.